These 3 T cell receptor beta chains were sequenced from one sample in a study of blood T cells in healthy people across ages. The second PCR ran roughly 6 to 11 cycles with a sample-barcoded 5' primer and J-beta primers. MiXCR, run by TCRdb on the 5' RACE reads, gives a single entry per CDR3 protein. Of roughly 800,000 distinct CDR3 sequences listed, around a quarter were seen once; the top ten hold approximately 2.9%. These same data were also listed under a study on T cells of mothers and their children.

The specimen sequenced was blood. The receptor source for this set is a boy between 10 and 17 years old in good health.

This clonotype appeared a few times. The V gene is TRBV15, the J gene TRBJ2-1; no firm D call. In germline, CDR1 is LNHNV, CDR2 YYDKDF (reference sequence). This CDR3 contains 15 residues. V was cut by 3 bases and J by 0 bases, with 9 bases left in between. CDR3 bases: TGTGCCACCAGCAGCTTTAGGAGCTCCTACAATGAGCAGTTCTTC. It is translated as CATSSFRSSYNEQFF.

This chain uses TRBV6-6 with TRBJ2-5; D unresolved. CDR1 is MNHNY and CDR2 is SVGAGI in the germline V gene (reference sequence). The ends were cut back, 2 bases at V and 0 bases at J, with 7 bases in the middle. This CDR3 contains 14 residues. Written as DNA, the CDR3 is TGTGCCAGCAGTTACGCGGTGTACCAAGAGACCCAGTACTTC. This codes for CASSYAVYQETQYF.

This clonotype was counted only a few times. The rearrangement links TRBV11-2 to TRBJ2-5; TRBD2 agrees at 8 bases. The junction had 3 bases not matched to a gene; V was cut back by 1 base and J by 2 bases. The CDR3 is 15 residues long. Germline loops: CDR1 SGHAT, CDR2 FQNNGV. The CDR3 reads CASSLGSGVQETQYF. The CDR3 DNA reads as TGTGCCAGCAGCTTAGGTAGCGGGGTACAAGAGACCCAGTACTTC.